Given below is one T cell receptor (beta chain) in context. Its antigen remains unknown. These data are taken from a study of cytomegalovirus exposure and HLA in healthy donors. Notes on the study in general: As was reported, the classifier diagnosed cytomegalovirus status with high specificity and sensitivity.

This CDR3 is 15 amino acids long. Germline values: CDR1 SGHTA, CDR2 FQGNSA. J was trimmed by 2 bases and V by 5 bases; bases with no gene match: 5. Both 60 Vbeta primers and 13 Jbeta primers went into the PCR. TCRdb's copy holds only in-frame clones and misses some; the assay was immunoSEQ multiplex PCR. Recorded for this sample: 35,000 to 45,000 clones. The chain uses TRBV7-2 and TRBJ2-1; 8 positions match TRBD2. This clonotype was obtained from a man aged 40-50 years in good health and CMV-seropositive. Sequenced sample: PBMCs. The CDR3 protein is CASSPSGFAYNEQFF. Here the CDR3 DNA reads TGTGCCAGCAGCCCTAGCGGGTTTGCCTACAATGAGCAGTTCTTC.